This T cell receptor beta chain was observed in a study of PD-1 and CTLA-4 blockade in melanoma. The V and J ends lost 3 bases and 1 base respectively, with 8 bases between them. The CDR3 is 14 residues long. Per germline, CDR1 SGDLS and CDR2 YYNGEE. Sequencing used immunoSEQ multiplex PCR; TCRdb keeps in-frame clones, though not all of them. The table lists 15,000 to 20,000 clones, around 70% of them singletons. V is TRBV9 and J is TRBJ2-1, with a possible D match to TRBD2 (6 bases). This clonotype originated in a human donor with melanoma. The sample here was CD8+ T cells from peripheral blood, taken before anti-PD-1 treatment. The CDR3 reads CASSGRVSYNEQFF. CDR3 DNA sequence: TGTGCCAGCAGCGGGAGGGTATCCTACAATGAGCAGTTCTTC.